This is a list of T cell receptor beta chains from one sample in a study of somatic mutations in cytotoxic T cells in rheumatoid arthritis. This table comes from immunoSEQ multiplex PCR, and its TCRdb copy is limited to in-frame clones, with some not included. The sample has several thousand clones, approximately 71% seen once. Material: CD8+ T cells sorted from blood. Every receptor here comes from a woman in her forties or fifties in good health. CDR3s leave out the opening cysteine and the closing phenylalanine or tryptophan. The size entry is marked missing in some rows and otherwise reads once, few, many or a size class.

V: TRBV7-9
size: .
J: TRBJ2-3
CDR3: ASSLRAGPDTQY

V: TRBV28
size: medium-sized
J: TRBJ1-3
CDR3: ASSFWGVGNTIY

V: TRBV5-1
size: .
J: TRBJ1-1
CDR3: ASSQRQGMNTEAF

V: TRBV28
size: once
J: TRBJ1-5
CDR3: ASSFGQPYQPQH

V: TRBV4-1
size: large
J: TRBJ2-7
CDR3: ASSQEVRAYEQY

V: TRBV11-1
size: .
J: TRBJ1-1
CDR3: ASSLAWGISRNTEAF

V: TRBV7-8
size: .
J: TRBJ2-3
CDR3: ASSPLILTSTDTQY

V: TRBV4-1
size: once
J: TRBJ1-4
CDR3: ASSQVGWTNEKLF

V: TRBV6-1
size: .
J: TRBJ2-7
CDR3: ASSGRGGRYEQY

V: TRBV29-1
size: once
J: TRBJ2-5
CDR3: SVDLREETQY

V: TRBV5-4
size: .
J: TRBJ2-7
CDR3: ASSQRETSSYEQY

V: TRBV27
size: .
J: TRBJ1-4
CDR3: ASSSLGTGGSVWEKLF

V: TRBV7-9
size: .
J: TRBJ2-7
CDR3: ASSLGPGQETYEQY

V: TRBV7-9
size: .
J: TRBJ2-7
CDR3: ASSLRGYEQY

V: TRBV28
size: .
J: TRBJ2-1
CDR3: ASSAGGPSYNEQF

V: TRBV4-3
size: .
J: TRBJ2-7
CDR3: ASSQAAGGTYEQY

V: TRBV9
size: .
J: TRBJ2-3
CDR3: ASSVGLAGADTQY

V: TRBV30
size: .
J: TRBJ1-1
CDR3: AWSVLKNTEAF

V: TRBV7-9
size: once
J: TRBJ1-1
CDR3: ASSFRQGNPLNTEAF

V: TRBV19
size: .
J: TRBJ1-3
CDR3: ATRTGVSGNTIY

V: TRBV4-1
size: .
J: TRBJ2-1
CDR3: ASSQVGTGHNEQF

V: TRBV5-1
size: .
J: TRBJ2-7
CDR3: ASSGDRYEQY

V: TRBV5-6
size: .
J: TRBJ2-6
CDR3: ASSFAGLAGGLGANVLT

V: TRBV28
size: .
J: TRBJ1-4
CDR3: ASSLGGAEKLF

V: TRBV29-1
size: .
J: TRBJ2-1
CDR3: SVEDVGGGSSYNEQF

V: TRBV7-3
size: .
J: TRBJ1-3
CDR3: ASSGGLGNTIY

V: TRBV4-1
size: .
J: TRBJ2-7
CDR3: ASSQGQDSYEQY